Listed below are T cell receptor beta chains from one sample, sequenced in a study of blood T cell repertoires in COVID-19. Here immunoSEQ multiplex PCR was the method, and the copy in TCRdb shows in-frame clones only, minus some. The sample carries approximately 140,000 clones, around 90% recorded once. The sequenced material came from PBMCs or T cells enriched from blood (not recorded which). All receptors derive from a middle-aged woman who had been exposed to COVID-19. Both conserved end residues are part of each CDR3. The order of the fields is V gene, clone size, D gene, J gene, CDR3 protein, CDR3 DNA. D genes are given only for firm matches. A clone size is listed for some rows: how often the clone was seen (once, few, many), or a class if it is expanded.

TRBV18	.	.	TRBJ2-7	CASSLRQTGGSYEQYF	TGTGCCAGCTCACTCCGACAGACAGGCGGTTCCTACGAGCAGTACTTC
TRBV28	.	.	TRBJ2-5	CASSLPLQETQYF	TGTGCCAGCAGTTTACCTCTCCAAGAGACCCAGTACTTC
TRBV3-1/TRBV3-2	.	.	TRBJ1-4	CASSYRQVGKLFF	TGTGCCAGCAGCTATCGACAGGTTGGAAAACTGTTTTTT
TRBV5-1	.	.	TRBJ2-2	CASIVGEANTGELFF	TGCGCCAGCATCGTCGGGGAAGCGAACACCGGGGAGCTGTTTTTT
TRBV2	.	TRBD2	TRBJ2-3	CASSEAASGRTSTDTQYF	TGTGCCAGCAGTGAGGCGGCTAGCGGGAGAACTAGCACAGATACGCAGTATTTT
TRBV9	once	.	TRBJ2-3	CASSVDGSSVTQYF	TGTGCCAGCAGCGTAGACGGTAGCTCCGTAACGCAGTATTTT
TRBV21-1	.	.	TRBJ1-1	CATNTLCYRGGYTEAFF	TGTGCCACCAACACGTTATGTTACAGGGGGGGTTACACTGAAGCTTTCTTT
TRBV12-3/TRBV12-4	.	.	TRBJ2-2	CASSSSPGELFF	TGTGCCAGCAGTTCGTCCCCCGGGGAGCTGTTTTTT
TRBV7-2	.	TRBD1	TRBJ1-2	CASSLATGDYGYTF	TGTGCCAGCAGCTTAGCGACAGGGGACTATGGCTACACCTTC
TRBV2	.	.	TRBJ2-3	CASSVGISTDTQYF	TGTGCCAGCAGTGTGGGCATTTCCACAGATACGCAGTATTTT
TRBV6-5	.	.	TRBJ2-2	CASSPGGELFF	TGTGCCAGCAGTCCGGGCGGGGAGCTGTTTTTT